This T cell receptor beta chain was retrieved from a study of blood T cell repertoires in COVID-19. Study-level information: COVID-19 samples collected from the United States, Italy and Spain covered acute and convalescent phases. Sources were T cells, B-cell-depleted T cells, or PBMCs; the material itself was cDNA or gDNA.

Membership in each cohort depended on participant-reported clinical history. This CDR3 is built from 16 residues. Per the germline V gene, CDR1 is KGHDR and CDR2 is SFDVKD. The germline V and J ends were trimmed by 3 bases and 1 base, with 12 bases remaining between them. Original analysis: Reference gene primers were amplified, and this amplification served to estimate nucleated cell counts. Profiled with immunoSEQ multiplex PCR; TCRdb holds only in-frame clones, not every one. The V and J calls and clone size were taken over from that table, and D and trimming were inferred from the DNA. The table lists 310,000 or so clones, 89% of them singletons.

Sequencing was done on a sample of PBMCs or T cells enriched from blood (not recorded which). The chain couples TRBV24-1 to TRBJ1-5; perhaps TRBD1 as D (5 bases). The clonotype was recovered from a woman aged 40 to 50 who had recovered from COVID-19. In DNA, the CDR3 is TGTGCCACCAGTGATCCTACTCAGGGCAGCAATCAGCCCCAGCATTTT. Translating gives CATSDPTQGSNQPQHF.